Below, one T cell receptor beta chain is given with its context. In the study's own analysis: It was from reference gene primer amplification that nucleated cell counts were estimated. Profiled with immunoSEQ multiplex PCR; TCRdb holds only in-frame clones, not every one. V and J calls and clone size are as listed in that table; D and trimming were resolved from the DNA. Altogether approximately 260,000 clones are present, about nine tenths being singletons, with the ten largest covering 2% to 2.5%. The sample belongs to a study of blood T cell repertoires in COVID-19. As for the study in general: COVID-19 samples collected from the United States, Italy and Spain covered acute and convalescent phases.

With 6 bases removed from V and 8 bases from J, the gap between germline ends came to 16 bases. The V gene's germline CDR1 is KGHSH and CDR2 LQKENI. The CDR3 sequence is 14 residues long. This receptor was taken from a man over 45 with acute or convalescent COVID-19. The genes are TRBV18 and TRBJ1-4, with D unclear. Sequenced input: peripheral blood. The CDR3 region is CASSRVPGEEKLFF. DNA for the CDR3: TGTGCCAGCTCCCGGGTCCCCGGAGAGGAAAAACTGTTTTTT.